The rows below give T cell receptor beta chains drawn from one sample of a study of OX40 agonist ivuxolimab in advanced cancers. The protocol was immunoSEQ multiplex PCR, while the TCRdb copy is restricted to in-frame clones and leaves out a portion. Of roughly 58,000 clones listed, around 88% are singletons. This sample comprised CD4+ or CD8+ T cells sorted from blood, obtained in a trial of the OX40 agonist ivuxolimab. These receptors came from an adult with an advanced solid tumor such as melanoma, head and neck, liver or kidney cancer. Each CDR3 is given with its conserved first and last residue. A row's size may be missing; if present it is once, few, many or a size class.

-	TRBV5-1	TRBJ2-7	CASSLVMRGVNYEQYF
once	TRBV7-3	TRBJ2-7	CASSLGAQGYEQYF
-	TRBV19	TRBJ2-1	CASSMGLAGNEQFF
-	TRBV6-5	TRBJ2-1	CASSMTSGEQFF
-	TRBV11-2	TRBJ2-1	CASSSPGYNNEQFF
-	TRBV27	TRBJ1-5	CASSPQGPHQPQHF
few	TRBV6-1	TRBJ2-5	CASSDAAGGSETQYF
-	TRBV28	TRBJ2-1	CASRDQGDEQFF
-	TRBV7-9	TRBJ2-7	CASSLEGGSNYEQYF
-	TRBV5-1	TRBJ2-1	CASSSTGYNEQFF
few	TRBV7-9	TRBJ2-3	CASSPLADTQYF
few	TRBV6-6	TRBJ2-1	CASSFPRGTGLQEQFF
once	TRBV5-4	TRBJ2-5	CASSKTSGGAGETQYF
-	TRBV7-9	TRBJ1-4	CASSSLTREGEKLFF
-	TRBV27	TRBJ1-2	CASSPTSGNYGYTF
-	TRBV6-5	TRBJ2-1	CASSYSMGMVGNEQFF
-	TRBV18	TRBJ2-3	CASSPPVGTDTQYF
-	TRBV5-6	TRBJ2-7	CASSFYAEIYEQYF
-	TRBV7-8	TRBJ2-5	CASTRQGPGGGTQYF
-	TRBV28	TRBJ1-1	CASTYNTEAFF
-	TRBV7-3	TRBJ1-5	CASSSGQGSNQPQHF
-	TRBV6-5	TRBJ2-3	CASSRGTGTDTQYF
-	TRBV2	TRBJ1-1	CASSVRLEKAFF
-	TRBV30	TRBJ1-1	CAWRTEMNTEAFF
-	TRBV6-5	TRBJ2-7	CATRELGEQYF
-	TRBV6-6	TRBJ2-7	CASSGTGEQYF
-	TRBV7-2	TRBJ2-5	CASSLVGTGVGTQYF
-	TRBV5-1	TRBJ1-5	CASSSGTGPGQPQHF
-	TRBV27	TRBJ1-5	CASAEGTGRNQPQHF
few	TRBV19	TRBJ1-1	CASSIGGDYTEAFF
-	TRBV5-1	TRBJ1-6	CASSLQGDNSPLHF
-	TRBV30	TRBJ1-1	CAWRAGWATEAFF
-	TRBV7-2	TRBJ1-1	CASSLDPGTGPFF
-	TRBV10-1	TRBJ1-1	CASSESTSYTEAFF
-	TRBV18	TRBJ2-7	CASSPHSYEQYF
-	TRBV5-4	TRBJ2-5	CASSLTGTEETQYF
-	TRBV7-8	TRBJ2-3	CASRLAGRTDTQYF